This TCR beta chain derives from a study of PD-L1 blockade in urothelial cancer. Study summary: Patients with male sex and bladder-origin urothelial cancer accounted for about nine tenths of the roughly 29 enrolled.

With V trimmed by 9 bases and J by 4 bases, 11 bases remained unmatched. The length of the CDR3 is 14 residues. Germline-derived CDR1 and CDR2 are MDHEN and SYDVKM. Sequencing used immunoSEQ multiplex PCR; TCRdb keeps in-frame clones, though not all of them. In the table there are roughly 77,000 clones, 65% to 85% of which are singletons. Described time point: pretreatment peripheral blood. The receptor was isolated from a woman in her 70s with urothelial cancer. This rearrangement joins TRBV28 to TRBJ2-5; 7 bases line up with TRBD2. The sample in question was PBMCs, obtained around atezolizumab (anti-PD-L1) treatment. The CDR3 DNA reads as TGTGCCAGTGACCTCACGGGGGGTGGAGAGACCCAGTACTTC. Its protein product is CASDLTGGGETQYF. The full variable domain, with the rest looked up from reference TRBV28 and TRBJ2-5, is DVKVTQSSRYLVKRTGEKVFLECVQDMDHENMFWYRQDPGLGLRLIYFSYDVKMKEKGDIPEGYSVSREKKERFSLILESASTNQTSMYLCASDLTGGGETQYFGPGTRLLVL.